The 21 T cell receptor beta chains below were found in one sample sequenced in a study of T cells in women clearing cervical HPV infection. Clones were sequenced by immunoSEQ multiplex PCR, and TCRdb holds only the in-frame ones, with some missing. The sample table includes approximately 40,000 clones. Sequenced: blood buffy coat. The receptors shown here come from a woman between 18 and 70 years old with a cervical HPV16 infection that either progressed to CIN3+ or cleared (not recorded which).

In regard to this clone: The CDR3 end falls 3 residues outside the read, so it is completed with the germline J gene. V is TRBV6-2 or TRBV6-3 and J is TRBJ2-1, with 7 bases aligning to TRBD1. Germline CDR1 reads MNHEY; CDR2 reads SVGEGT. V shed 5 bases, J shed 0 bases, and the junction held 1 base outside the gene matches. This CDR3 spans 14 amino acids. CDR3 sequence reads: CASSRDSSYNEQFF. Partial CDR3 DNA: TGTGCCAGCAGTCGGGACAGCTCCTACAATGAG.

In regard to this clone: Read data end 3 residues before the CDR3 end; the end is taken from the germline J gene. J is TRBJ1-6 and V is TRBV5-1; possible D gene TRBD1, 5 bases. CDR1 and CDR2 from the germline V gene are SGHRS and YFSETQ. This CDR3 region has 17 residues. Trimming stripped 0 bases from V and 6 bases from J, with 16 bases between. CDR3 DNA, as far as it was read: TGCGCCAGCAGCTTGGGTTTCCAAGACAGTATTAATTCACCC. Translated, it gives CASSLGFQDSINSP. The whole CDR3 protein reads CASSLGFQDSINSPLHF. Drawing the rest from reference TRBV5-1 and TRBJ1-6, the complete variable domain is KAGVTQTPRYLIKTRGQQVTLSCSPISGHRSVSWYQQTPGQGLQFLFEYFSETQRNKGNFPGRFSGRQFSNSRSEMNVSTLELGDSALYLCASSLGFQDSINSPLHFGNGTRLTVT.

On this clone itself: The CDR3 end is not reached by the read, which stops 3 residues before it; the germline J gene fills it in. The chain carries TRBV28 and TRBJ1-2, with D hard to call. Per the germline V gene, CDR1 is MDHEN and CDR2 is SYDVKM. The CDR3 is 17 amino acids. Trimming took off 2 bases at V and 7 bases at J, with 23 bases between the two ends. CDR3 DNA (partial): TGTGCCAGCAGTTTAAGGTTTCCGCGTGAACCGCGGCCTGGC. Protein sequence: CASSLRFPREPRPG. The complete CDR3 reads CASSLRFPREPRPGYTF.

Notes on this clone: At one of its ends the junction is not consistent with the germline gene, which may arise from a read error. The CDR3 end is not reached by the read, which stops 3 residues before it; the germline J gene fills it in. This chain links TRBV4-1 with TRBJ1-3; TRBD1 is a possible D gene (6 bases). The CDR3 totals 15 residues. The V gene's germline CDR1 is MGHRA and CDR2 YSYEKL. The CDR3 protein is CASRQEGTKGNTIYF. CDR3 DNA, as far as it was read: TGCGCCAGCAGACAAGAAGGGACAAAGGGAAACACC.

A word on this clone: Sequencing ends 3 residues short of the CDR3 end; the germline J gene provides the rest. The chain links TRBV6-1 to TRBJ1-1, with 9 bases identical to TRBD1. The CDR3 has 15 residues. The V gene's germline CDR1 is MNHNS and CDR2 SASEGT. The junction had 6 bases not matched to a gene; V was cut back by 1 base and J by 6 bases. The covered CDR3 bases are TGTGCCAGCAGTGAAGTGGGACAGGGAGGCGCTGAA. This sequence encodes CASSEVGQGGAE. The whole CDR3 protein is CASSEVGQGGAEAFF.

As regards this clone: The observed sequence ends 3 residues before the CDR3 terminus, with the missing tail filled in from the germline J gene. The chain is built from TRBV2 and TRBJ2-3, with 9 bases fitting TRBD2. The CDR3 extends over 15 amino acids. Germline CDR1 is SNHLY and CDR2 is FYNNEI. Germline trimming cut 3 bases from V and 5 bases from J; bases unmatched to any gene: 6. The part of the CDR3 DNA that was read is TGTGCCAGCAGTGATGAGCGGGGGGTGGGAGATACG. It codes for CASSDERGVGDT. The CDR3 in full is CASSDERGVGDTQYF.

With respect to this clone: The read terminates 3 residues ahead of where the CDR3 ends, so the germline J gene completes it. The V gene is TRBV18, the J gene TRBJ2-1; D remains ambiguous. Trimming took 4 bases from V and 7 from J, leaving 5 bases between them. This CDR3 is 11 amino acids long. CDR1 is KGHSH and CDR2 is LQKENI in the germline V gene. The covered CDR3 bases are TGTGCCAGCTCACACGGGAATGAG. It codes for CASSHGNE. In full, the CDR3 reads CASSHGNEQFF.

To note about this clone: The CDR3 is cut off 3 residues early in the read; its end comes from the germline J gene. The chain is built from TRBV2 and TRBJ2-3, with D perhaps matching TRBD1 (6 bases). The length of the CDR3 is 13 residues. V lost 5 bases and J lost 6, with 12 bases in between. Germline V gene lookup returns CDR1 SNHLY and CDR2 FYNNEI. The part of the CDR3 DNA that was read is TGTGCCAGCAGTCCCCAGGGGCGGGATACG. Translated: CASSPQGRDT. The whole CDR3 sequence is CASSPQGRDTQYF.

Comments on this clone: The read ends 3 residues before the CDR3 terminus; that terminus is restored from the germline J gene. The rearrangement joins TRBV28 to TRBJ2-7, with 7 bases aligning to TRBD1. J gave up 4 bases and V 9 bases, and 12 bases lay outside the gene matches. Germline V lookup: CDR1 MDHEN, CDR2 SYDVKM. The CDR3 covers 14 residues. The DNA read from the CDR3 is TGTGCCAGTATACCGGGACAGACCATATACGAG. This sequence encodes CASIPGQTIYE. The complete CDR3 sequence is CASIPGQTIYEQYF. The full variable domain, its missing parts supplied by reference TRBV28 and TRBJ2-7, is DVKVTQSSRYLVKRTGEKVFLECVQDMDHENMFWYRQDPGLGLRLIYFSYDVKMKEKGDIPEGYSVSREKKERFSLILESASTNQTSMYLCASIPGQTIYEQYFGPGTRLTVT.

Turning to this clone: The CDR3 is cut off 3 residues early in the read; its end comes from the germline J gene. The rearrangement links TRBV5-1 to TRBJ1-1; TRBD1 agrees at 7 bases. This CDR3 comprises 15 residues. V trimming: 3 bases; J trimming: 2 bases; junction bases outside the gene matches: 7. CDR1 is SGHRS and CDR2 is YFSETQ in the germline V gene. The CDR3 DNA, read in part, is TGCGCCAGCAGCTCAGACAGGGTAATAAACACTGAA. It encodes CASSSDRVINTE. The whole CDR3 reads CASSSDRVINTEAFF.

On this clone itself: The read terminates 3 residues ahead of where the CDR3 ends, so the germline J gene completes it. The V and J genes are TRBV9 and TRBJ2-6, with 12 positions matching TRBD2. The V and J ends lost 4 bases and 2 bases, in that order; junction bases with no gene match: 10. The CDR3 length is 19 residues. Germline V CDR1 and CDR2: SGDLS, YYNGEE. The CDR3 bases that were read are TGTGCCAGCAGCATAGGGACTAGCGGGTCCAGGCCTGGGGCCAACGTC. It is translated as CASSIGTSGSRPGANV. The whole CDR3 protein is CASSIGTSGSRPGANVLTF.

For this clone: The read stops 3 residues short of the end of the CDR3; the missing end is completed from the germline J gene. This chain uses TRBV9 with TRBJ2-2; the match to TRBD2 covers 7 bases. V lost 0 bases to trimming and J lost 1 base; unmatched junction nucleotides: 6. The CDR3 covers 17 residues. Germline values: CDR1 SGDLS, CDR2 YYNGEE. The chain's CDR3 is CASSVDLSGMNTGELFF. The covered CDR3 bases are TGTGCCAGCAGCGTAGATTTGAGCGGGATGAACACCGGGGAG.

Turning to this clone: The CDR3 is cut off 3 residues early in the read; its end comes from the germline J gene. The gene calls are TRBV5-6 and TRBJ2-3; D is possibly TRBD2 (5 bases). Trimming pared 2 bases from V and 1 base from J, leaving 11 bases between. The CDR3 has 15 residues. Germline CDR1 and CDR2: SGHDT and YYEEEE. The CDR3 is CASSLADHRTDTQYF. Incomplete CDR3 DNA: TGTGCCAGCAGCTTAGCGGACCACCGCACAGATACG.

Details on this clone: The read gets to within 3 residues of the CDR3 end, and the germline J gene fills in the rest. The chain combines TRBV7-2 with TRBJ1-5; tentative D call: TRBD1 (5 bases). This CDR3 is built from 14 residues. The V end was cut by 1 base, the J end by 7 bases, with 11 bases between. Per the germline V gene, CDR1 is SGHTA and CDR2 is FQGNSA. The CDR3 bases that were read are TGTGCCAGCAGCTTAGGAGGGGTTCGGCAGCCC. Its translation: CASSLGGVRQP. The complete CDR3 sequence is CASSLGGVRQPQHF.

Regarding this clone: Coverage ceases 3 residues before the CDR3 finishes, and the germline J gene fills in the end. This rearrangement joins TRBV18 to TRBJ1-5, with a possible D match to TRBD1 (5 bases). Germline V gene data show CDR1 as KGHSH and CDR2 as LQKENI. Trimming stripped 5 bases from V and 5 bases from J, with 25 bases between. This CDR3 is 18 amino acids long. Partial CDR3 DNA: TGTGCCAGCTCAAGTAGGCCAATTTTGCAGGGCGTCGATCAGCCC. As protein: CASSSRPILQGVDQP. The entire CDR3 protein is CASSSRPILQGVDQPQHF.

A note on this clone: The CDR3 goes on 3 residues after the read ends, and that part is filled in from the germline J gene. V is TRBV15 and J is TRBJ1-1, with 9 bases that match TRBD1. This CDR3 comprises 18 residues. The germline V gene has CDR1 LNHNV and CDR2 YYDKDF (reference sequence). Unmatched junction bases numbered 11, after V lost 0 bases and J lost 3 bases. CDR3 DNA (partial): TGTGCCACCAGCAGAGATAACTGGGACAGGGAAAGTGACACTGAA. This codes for CATSRDNWDRESDTE. The whole CDR3 sequence is CATSRDNWDRESDTEAFF.

Worth noting for this clone: The sequence runs out 3 residues before the end of the CDR3; the remainder is reconstructed from the germline J gene. V is TRBV13 and J is TRBJ2-3; 7 positions match TRBD2. V lost 5 bases to trimming and J lost 3 bases; unmatched junction nucleotides: 8. The CDR3 is made up of 15 amino acids. The germline V gene encodes CDR1 PRHDT and CDR2 FYEKMQ (reference sequence). Partial CDR3 DNA: TGTGCCAGCAGCGCCCGGGCGGGAGCGACAGATACG. This sequence encodes CASSARAGATDT. In full, the CDR3 is CASSARAGATDTQYF.

In regard to this clone: The sequence runs out 3 residues before the end of the CDR3; the remainder is reconstructed from the germline J gene. The chain couples TRBV4-1 to TRBJ2-3, with TRBD2 matching 9 bases. The V gene's germline CDR1 is MGHRA and CDR2 YSYEKL. The CDR3 loop spans 17 amino acids. V dropped 3 bases and J dropped 0; count of bases not matched to a gene: 7. CDR3 amino acids: CASSQGVSGRSTDTQYF. The DNA read from the CDR3 is TGCGCCAGCAGCCAGGGTGTTAGCGGGAGAAGCACAGATACG.

Concerning this clone itself: The read halts 3 residues ahead of the CDR3 end, with the missing end drawn from the germline J gene. The chain carries TRBV19 and TRBJ1-5, with 7 bases fitting TRBD1. This CDR3 spans 17 amino acids. Germline CDR1 and CDR2: LNHDA and SQIVND (reference sequence). J lost 0 bases, V lost 3 bases, and 8 bases had no gene match. CDR3 DNA, as far as it was read: TGTGCCAGTAGTATCGATGGACAGGTTGTTAGCAATCAGCCC. Encoded protein: CASSIDGQVVSNQP. The whole CDR3 protein reads CASSIDGQVVSNQPQHF.

Comment on this clone: Read sequence stops 3 residues before the CDR3 end, and the germline J gene provides the missing end. The chain is built from TRBV18 and TRBJ1-1; TRBD1 matches 8 bases. V gave up 2 bases and J gave up 6 bases; unmatched junction bases: 5. Germline loops: CDR1 KGHSH, CDR2 LQKENI. CDR3 length: 14 amino acids. CDR3 residues: CASSPVGQGPEAFF. The covered CDR3 bases are TGTGCCAGCTCACCAGTAGGACAGGGCCCTGAA.

About this clone: Read data end 3 residues before the CDR3 end; the end is taken from the germline J gene. The chain links TRBV6-2 or TRBV6-3 to TRBJ2-1, with a possible D match to TRBD1 (5 bases). CDR1 is MNHEY and CDR2 is SVGEGT in the germline V gene. Trimming left V 2 bases short and J 3 bases short, with 8 bases between. This CDR3 comprises 14 residues. The part of the CDR3 DNA that was read is TGTGCCAGCAGTTACCTCAGGGACTACAATGAG. This sequence encodes CASSYLRDYNE. The full CDR3 protein is CASSYLRDYNEQFF.